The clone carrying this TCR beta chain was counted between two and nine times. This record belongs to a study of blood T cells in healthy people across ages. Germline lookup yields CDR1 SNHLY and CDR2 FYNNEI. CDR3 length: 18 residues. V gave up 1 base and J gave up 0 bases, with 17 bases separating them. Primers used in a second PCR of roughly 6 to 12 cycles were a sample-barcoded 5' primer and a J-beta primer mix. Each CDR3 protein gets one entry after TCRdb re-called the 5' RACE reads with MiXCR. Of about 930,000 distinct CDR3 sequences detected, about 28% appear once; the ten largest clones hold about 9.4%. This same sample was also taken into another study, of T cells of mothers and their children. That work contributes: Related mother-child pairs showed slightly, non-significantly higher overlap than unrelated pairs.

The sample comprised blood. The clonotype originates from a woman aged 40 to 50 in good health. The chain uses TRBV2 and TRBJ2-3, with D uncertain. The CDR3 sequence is CASSEGGRGISSTDTQYF. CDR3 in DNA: TGTGCCAGCAGTGAAGGCGGACGAGGAATCTCTAGCACAGATACGCAGTATTTT.